This T cell receptor (beta chain) was documented in a study of blood T cell repertoires in COVID-19. Study information: COVID-19 samples collected from the United States, Italy and Spain covered acute and convalescent phases. PBMCs, B-cell-depleted T cells, or T cells were the source of the cDNA or gDNA that made up the material.

With 1 base clipped from V and 9 bases from J, the junction kept 6 bases outside the gene matches. Per germline, CDR1 LNHNV and CDR2 YYDKDF (reference sequence). The length of the CDR3 is 14 residues. Study processing details: Amplification with reference gene primers provided the estimates of nucleated cell counts. Some clones are missing from TCRdb's copy, which holds only in-frame ones; the method was immunoSEQ multiplex PCR. The D gene and trimming were derived from the DNA, and the V and J assignments and clone size from that table. The sample holds just under 350,000 clones; around four fifths are singletons and the top ten take around 3%.

The source material was peripheral blood. This sequence originates from a man aged 25-45 years with active or convalescent COVID-19. The chain joins TRBV15 to TRBJ2-1; 7 bases are shared with TRBD1. The CDR3 DNA reads as TGTGCCACCAGCAGAGGGACAGGCGGGCCTGAGCAGTTCTTC. Translated: CATSRGTGGPEQFF.